A selection of T cell receptor beta chains follows, all from one sample in a study of cytomegalovirus exposure and HLA in healthy donors. Assay used: immunoSEQ multiplex PCR; TCRdb lists only in-frame clones, some missing. The table shows around 200,000 clones, with roughly 91% occurring only once. The sequenced sample consisted of PBMCs. These receptors were obtained from a woman aged 18-30 years in good health and CMV-seronegative. The CDR3 runs from the conserved cysteine through the conserved F or W. D genes are given only for firm matches. Clone size, where shown, is once, few, many, or a class for clones that have expanded.

j_call | v_call | d_call | clone_size | cdr3_aa | cdr3_nt
TRBJ2-1 | TRBV10-3 | TRBD2 | once | CAISEARLAGVVNEQFF | TGTGCCATCAGTGAGGCCCGCCTGGCGGGGGTGGTGAATGAGCAGTTCTTC
TRBJ2-7 | TRBV18 | TRBD2 | - | CASSPGVRENYEQYF | TGTGCCAGCTCCCCGGGGGTGCGGGAGAACTACGAGCAGTACTTC
TRBJ2-3 | TRBV10-3 | TRBD1 | - | CAISIQGASTDTQYF | TGTGCCATCAGCATACAGGGGGCGAGCACAGATACGCAGTATTTT
TRBJ1-2 | TRBV4-3 | TRBD1 | - | CASSHQGQGYGYTF | TGCGCCAGCAGCCACCAAGGACAGGGCTATGGCTACACCTTC
TRBJ1-2 | TRBV29-1 | - | - | CSVIIGGYGYTF | TGCAGCGTTATAATCGGGGGCTATGGCTACACCTTC
TRBJ1-1 | TRBV5-6 | - | - | CASSLAYGNTEAFF | TGTGCCAGCAGCTTGGCCTACGGGAACACTGAAGCTTTCTTT
TRBJ2-4 | TRBV4-1 | - | - | CASSQDGLGRGKNIQYF | TGCGCCAGCAGCCAAGATGGGTTGGGGCGAGGCAAAAACATTCAGTACTTC
TRBJ2-5 | TRBV2 | TRBD1 | once | CASRDRGQETQYF | TGTGCCAGCAGGGACAGGGGGCAAGAGACCCAGTACTTC
TRBJ1-2 | TRBV15 | - | few | CATSPGLAHYGYTF | TGTGCCACCAGCCCAGGGTTAGCTCACTATGGCTACACCTTC
TRBJ1-3 | TRBV1 | - | - | CTSSQPDRIRNTIYF | TGCACCAGCAGCCAACCAGACAGGATTCGAAACACCATATATTTT
TRBJ2-3 | TRBV7-2 | TRBD2 | - | CASSSSSGRALADTQYF | TGTGCCAGCAGCTCGTCTAGCGGGAGGGCCCTCGCAGATACGCAGTATTTT
TRBJ1-1 | TRBV5-1 | - | - | CASTRGGNTEAFF | TGCGCCAGCACGCGGGGGGGGAACACTGAAGCTTTCTTT
TRBJ1-4 | TRBV18 | - | - | CASSPGQSNEKLFF | TGTGCCAGCTCACCAGGACAGAGTAATGAAAAACTGTTTTTT
TRBJ2-1 | TRBV14 | TRBD2 | - | CASSRLGGDYNEQFF | TGTGCCAGCAGCCGACTGGGGGGGGACTACAATGAGCAGTTCTTC
TRBJ2-1 | TRBV10-3 | TRBD1 | once | CAISESGTGGYNEQFF | TGTGCCATCAGTGAGTCAGGGACAGGGGGATACAATGAGCAGTTCTTC
TRBJ2-6 | TRBV5-1 | - | - | CASSLAAASGANVLTF | TGCGCCAGCAGCTTGGCCGCGGCCTCTGGGGCCAACGTCCTGACTTTC
TRBJ1-2 | TRBV29-1 | - | - | CSVDDRRYGYTF | TGCAGCGTTGACGACAGGAGATATGGCTACACCTTC
TRBJ1-6 | TRBV5-4 | TRBD1 | - | CASSLVGQGSYNSPLHF | TGTGCCAGCAGCTTGGTGGGACAGGGCTCCTATAATTCACCCCTCCACTTT
TRBJ1-5 | TRBV19 | TRBD1 | few | CASGDRGGQPQHF | TGTGCCAGTGGAGACAGGGGAGGGCAGCCCCAGCATTTT
TRBJ2-7 | TRBV11-3 | - | few | CASSRGGSSYEQYF | TGTGCCAGCTCGCGGGGAGGCTCCTCCTACGAGCAGTACTTC
TRBJ1-2 | TRBV2 | - | - | CARADKRANYGYTF | TGTGCCAGGGCGGACAAAAGGGCTAACTATGGCTACACCTTC
TRBJ1-5 | TRBV19 | - | - | CASSSMEGSNQPQHF | TGTGCCAGTAGTAGCATGGAGGGAAGCAATCAGCCCCAGCATTTT
TRBJ1-1 | TRBV2 | TRBD1 | few | CASRSGQGSEAFF | TGTGCCAGCAGATCCGGACAGGGCTCTGAAGCTTTCTTT
TRBJ1-3 | TRBV9 | - | - | CASSPQGSGNTIYF | TGTGCCAGCAGCCCTCAGGGGAGTGGAAACACCATATATTTT
TRBJ2-5 | TRBV5-4 | TRBD1 | - | CASSWMTGDAPDQYF | TGTGCCAGCAGCTGGATGACAGGGGACGCGCCTGACCAGTACTTC
TRBJ2-3 | TRBV5-1 | TRBD2 | - | CASEYWGGGTDTQYF | TGCGCCAGCGAATATTGGGGCGGGGGGACAGATACGCAGTATTTT
TRBJ1-2 | TRBV5-6 | TRBD1 | - | CASSFGYRGRNYVYTF | TGTGCCAGCAGCTTTGGGTACAGGGGGCGCAACTATGTCTACACCTTC
TRBJ1-2 | TRBV5-5 | TRBD1 | - | CASSVGQGGGYYGYTF | TGTGCCAGCAGCGTGGGACAGGGGGGAGGTTACTATGGCTACACCTTC
TRBJ1-4 | TRBV28 | TRBD1 | - | CASSTGGGSEKLFF | TGTGCCAGCAGTACAGGGGGGGGAAGCGAAAAACTGTTTTTT
TRBJ1-1 | TRBV4-3 | TRBD1 | - | CASSPDPGQGENTEAFF | TGCGCCAGCAGCCCCGACCCCGGCCAGGGGGAAAACACTGAAGCTTTCTTT
TRBJ1-2 | TRBV5-6 | - | - | CASSLDADDRLRGYTF | TGTGCCAGCAGCTTGGACGCGGACGACAGGCTACGGGGCTACACCTTC
TRBJ1-2 | TRBV5-1 | - | - | CASSSDSLYGYTF | TGCGCCAGCAGCTCGGACAGCCTCTATGGCTACACCTTC
TRBJ2-7 | TRBV4-3 | - | - | CASSHWGGAVEEQYF | TGCGCCAGCAGCCACTGGGGGGGCGCGGTGGAAGAGCAGTACTTC
TRBJ2-2 | TRBV29-1 | TRBD2 | - | CSVEPLAGDTTGELFF | TGCAGCGTTGAACCCCTAGCGGGAGATACCACCGGGGAGCTGTTTTTT
TRBJ1-4 | TRBV2 | TRBD1 | - | CASSRDRAPNEKLFF | TGTGCCAGCAGTCGGGACAGGGCACCTAATGAAAAACTGTTTTTT
TRBJ2-1 | TRBV30 | TRBD1 | - | CAWSVVQGLYNEQFF | TGTGCCTGGAGTGTAGTACAGGGGCTATACAATGAGCAGTTCTTC
TRBJ2-3 | TRBV7-9 | - | - | CASSLAVKSPRSTDTQYF | TGTGCCAGCAGCTTAGCGGTTAAATCACCGCGGAGCACAGATACGCAGTATTTT
TRBJ1-2 | TRBV9 | - | once | CASSAEELYGYTF | TGTGCCAGCAGCGCCGAGGAACTTTATGGCTACACCTTC
TRBJ1-2 | TRBV20-1 | - | - | CSAGLKSGYTF | TGCAGTGCTGGACTCAAAAGTGGCTACACCTTC
TRBJ1-2 | TRBV2 | TRBD1 | - | CASGTGGGYTF | TGTGCCAGTGGGACAGGAGGTGGCTACACCTTC
TRBJ2-1 | TRBV7-8 | TRBD2 | once | CASSLAIGTRSPFF | TGTGCCAGCAGCTTAGCGATAGGGACTAGATCCCCGTTCTTC
TRBJ2-7 | TRBV30 | TRBD2 | - | CAWFPRLAGHYEQYF | TGTGCCTGGTTCCCCCGACTAGCGGGACACTACGAGCAGTACTTC
TRBJ1-1 | TRBV9 | TRBD1 | - | CASSVPGQGVPEAFF | TGTGCCAGCAGCGTTCCGGGACAGGGGGTTCCTGAAGCTTTCTTT
TRBJ2-7 | TRBV5-1 | - | - | CASSLQGSSYEQYF | TGCGCCAGCAGCTTGCAGGGAAGCTCCTACGAGCAGTACTTC
TRBJ2-7 | TRBV27 | - | - | CASSLWTPRGEQYF | TGTGCCAGCAGTTTGTGGACCCCAAGGGGCGAGCAGTACTTC
TRBJ2-2 | TRBV7-8 | - | - | CASSPLARDTGELFF | TGTGCCAGCAGCCCCCTGGCCAGGGACACCGGGGAGCTGTTTTTT
TRBJ2-7 | TRBV4-1 | TRBD2 | - | CASSQRTSGDVYEQYF | TGCGCCAGCAGCCAACGGACTAGCGGAGACGTTTACGAGCAGTACTTC
TRBJ1-4 | TRBV6-1 | TRBD1 | - | CASSPDRAGEKLFF | TGTGCCAGCAGTCCGGACAGGGCAGGAGAAAAACTGTTTTTT
TRBJ2-7 | TRBV15 | TRBD1 | - | CATSRGQGYSEQYF | TGTGCCACCAGCAGGGGACAGGGGTATAGCGAGCAGTACTTC
TRBJ2-2 | TRBV2 | - | - | CATEPGTNTGELFF | TGTGCCACGGAACCGGGAACAAACACCGGGGAGCTGTTTTTT
TRBJ1-1 | TRBV18 | TRBD1 | - | CASSRGTGDGEAFF | TGTGCCAGCTCACGGGGGACAGGGGACGGTGAAGCTTTCTTT
TRBJ2-4 | TRBV5-4 | TRBD2 | - | CASGPGGLAKNIQYF | TGTGCCAGCGGCCCGGGAGGACTAGCCAAAAACATTCAGTACTTC
TRBJ1-1 | TRBV12-5 | - | - | CASGPGTRNTEAFF | TGTGCTAGTGGGCCCGGGACAAGGAACACTGAAGCTTTCTTT
TRBJ1-2 | TRBV18 | TRBD1 | - | CASSPPDRVGYGYTF | TGTGCCAGCTCCCCCCCCGACAGGGTAGGGTATGGCTACACCTTC